This is a list of T cell receptor beta chains from one sample in a study of identical twins. MiXCR, run by TCRdb on the 5' RACE reads, gives a single entry per CDR3 protein. The sample carries some 790,000 distinct CDR3 sequences, around a sixth recorded once. This same sample was also part of a study on T cells expressing NK-cell markers.

The sample comprised PBMCs. The receptors derive from a woman aged 18 to 35 in good health. CDR3s include the opening cysteine and the closing phenylalanine or tryptophan. A D gene is named only where the DNA matches it firmly. For some rows the clone size is stated as once, few or many, or as a class when expanded; others skip it.

TRBJ2-1,TRBD2,TRBV10-3,15,NA,TGTGCCATCAGAGAGACTAGCGGGAGCTCGAATGAGCAGTTCTTC,CAIRETSGSSNEQFF
TRBJ2-3,TRBD2,TRBV12-3/TRBV12-4,14,NA,TGTGCCAGCATCGGGACTAGCGGGAGAGATACGCAGTATTTT,CASIGTSGRDTQYF
TRBJ2-3,TRBD2,TRBV5-1,14,few,TGCGCCAGCACGAGGACTAGCGTGGAAGATACGCAGTATTTT,CASTRTSVEDTQYF
TRBJ2-1,NA,TRBV7-9,11,many,TGTGCCAGCAGGGAGTTGGATGAGCAGTTCTTC,CASRELDEQFF
TRBJ1-2,TRBD1,TRBV24-1,14,many,TGTGCCACCAGTGACACCGGGACAGCCTATGGCTACACCTTC,CATSDTGTAYGYTF
TRBJ2-2,TRBD1,TRBV30,15,NA,TGTGCCTGGAGTGTTAAAGGACAGGGGACCGGGGAGCTGTTTTTT,CAWSVKGQGTGELFF
TRBJ2-1,TRBD2,TRBV20-1,16,few,TGCAGTGCTGGTGCCGCTAGCGGGAGGTCTGGCAATGAGCAGTTCTTC,CSAGAASGRSGNEQFF
TRBJ1-2,NA,TRBV6-5,16,few,TGTGCCAGCAGTTACTCGAGTGCAGGGTCGAACTATGGCTACACCTTC,CASSYSSAGSNYGYTF
TRBJ2-1,NA,TRBV6-5,11,NA,TGTGCCAGCGGGTCAGGGTTTGAGCAGTTCTTC,CASGSGFEQFF
TRBJ2-7,TRBD2,TRBV28,12,NA,TGTGCCAGCAGTTTATACGGGAGGGAGCAGTACTTC,CASSLYGREQYF
TRBJ1-4,TRBD1,TRBV5-6,15,many,TGTGCCAGCAGCTTGGCCGGACAGGGGGATGAAAAACTGTTTTTT,CASSLAGQGDEKLFF
TRBJ2-1,TRBD1,TRBV5-1,15,NA,TGCGCCAGCAGCTGGGGACAGGGGATCTACAATGAGCAGTTCTTC,CASSWGQGIYNEQFF
TRBJ2-1,TRBD1,TRBV29-1,14,many,TGCAGCGTTGTACCCGGACAGGGGCACAATGAGCAGTTCTTC,CSVVPGQGHNEQFF
TRBJ2-3,NA,TRBV7-2,14,few,TGTGCCAGCAGCTTAGGCCAACCCGAAGATACGCAGTATTTT,CASSLGQPEDTQYF
TRBJ2-1,TRBD2,TRBV7-2,15,few,TGTGCCAGCAGCTCAGCGGGGGGGGCCTACAATGAGCAGTTCTTC,CASSSAGGAYNEQFF
TRBJ2-1,NA,TRBV11-2,15,NA,TGTGCCAGCAGCTCAAGAAGCGGTCGCTACAATGAGCAGTTCTTC,CASSSRSGRYNEQFF
TRBJ2-3,NA,TRBV12-3/TRBV12-4,15,few,TGTGCCAGCAAGTACCGAGCGGGCGTCACAGATACGCAGTATTTT,CASKYRAGVTDTQYF
TRBJ1-1,NA,TRBV7-2,15,NA,TGTGCCAGCAGCTTAGTGCGGGGGATGAACACTGAAGCTTTCTTT,CASSLVRGMNTEAFF
TRBJ1-2,NA,TRBV6-1,14,NA,TGTGCCAGCAGTGACCCGGACAGAAGCTCTGGCTACACCTTC,CASSDPDRSSGYTF
TRBJ1-4,NA,TRBV2,12,few,TGTGCCGGCACCGGGGACAATGAAAAACTGTTTTTT,CAGTGDNEKLFF
TRBJ2-7,NA,TRBV29-1,15,NA,TGCAGCGTTGAAGATAATATAGCGAGCTCCTACGAGCAGTACTTC,CSVEDNIASSYEQYF
TRBJ2-6,TRBD2,TRBV5-5,18,NA,TGTGCCAGCAGCGTAACTAGCGGGGATAGCTCTGGGGCCAACGTCCTGACTTTC,CASSVTSGDSSGANVLTF
TRBJ2-3,NA,TRBV27,14,NA,TGTGCCACCTCCCAGCGGGTGCGCACAGATACGCAGTATTTT,CATSQRVRTDTQYF
TRBJ1-1,NA,TRBV9,12,NA,TGTGCCAGCAGCGTTGGGAGGAGCGGCGCTTTCTTT,CASSVGRSGAFF
TRBJ2-6,NA,TRBV6-5,17,NA,TGTGCCAGCAGTTACGGCGGCGGGACGTCTGGGGCCAACGTCCTGACTTTC,CASSYGGGTSGANVLTF
TRBJ1-1,NA,TRBV3-1,12,NA,TGTGCCAGCAGCCATCCAAGCACTGAAGCTTTCTTT,CASSHPSTEAFF
TRBJ1-2,NA,TRBV15,15,NA,TGTGCCACCAGCAGGGACCCCGGGTCCCACTATGGCTACACCTTC,CATSRDPGSHYGYTF
TRBJ2-3,TRBD1,TRBV5-4,16,NA,TGTGCCAGCAGCTTGGCCGGGACAGGGGCCACAGATACGCAGTATTTT,CASSLAGTGATDTQYF
TRBJ2-1,NA,TRBV7-8,15,NA,TGTGCCAGCAGTCATCCCGAAAGCTCCTACAATGAGCAGTTCTTC,CASSHPESSYNEQFF
TRBJ2-3,TRBD2,TRBV6-1,14,NA,TGTGCCAGCAGTCGAGCGGGGGGGCTGGATACGCAGTATTTT,CASSRAGGLDTQYF
TRBJ2-1,NA,TRBV5-6,12,NA,TGTGCCAGCAGCCCTCAGCAAAATGAGCAGTTCTTC,CASSPQQNEQFF
TRBJ2-1,NA,TRBV29-1,14,NA,TGCAGCTCCGCTTGGACACAACGGGGGAATGAGCAGTTCTTC,CSSAWTQRGNEQFF
TRBJ2-3,TRBD2,TRBV27,16,medium-sized,TGTGCCAGCAGTTCCGTAGCGGGGGGCGACTCAGATACGCAGTATTTT,CASSSVAGGDSDTQYF
TRBJ2-7,NA,TRBV29-1,12,few,TGCAGCGTGGAGGGACCGGGCCGAGAGCAGTACTTC,CSVEGPGREQYF
TRBJ2-3,NA,TRBV20-1,15,few,TGCAGTGCTAGAGTTTCGGGGGATAGCACAGATACGCAGTATTTT,CSARVSGDSTDTQYF
TRBJ2-5,NA,TRBV12-3/TRBV12-4,15,few,TGTGCCAGCAGCTCCGGGACACAAGTAAAAGAGACCCAGTACTTC,CASSSGTQVKETQYF
TRBJ2-1,NA,TRBV5-1,14,NA,TGCGCCAGCAGCCCGGACTCGCTTTACAATGAGCAGTTCTTC,CASSPDSLYNEQFF
TRBJ1-1,NA,TRBV13,14,many,TGTGCCAGCAGCTTCAGGGAGGTAGCTACTGAAGCTTTCTTT,CASSFREVATEAFF
TRBJ1-1,TRBD1,TRBV5-1,15,NA,TGCGCCAGCAGCTTGGCTTTTGACAGGGGGCCTGAAGCTTTCTTT,CASSLAFDRGPEAFF
TRBJ1-6,TRBD1,TRBV18,13,NA,TGTGCCAGCTCGGAAGGGACAGGGTCGGCCCTCCACTTT,CASSEGTGSALHF
TRBJ2-3,NA,TRBV12-3/TRBV12-4,11,many,TGTGCCAGCAGCCGCACAGATACGCAGTATTTT,CASSRTDTQYF
TRBJ2-1,TRBD2,TRBV3-1,17,NA,TGTGCCAGCAGCCAACGGACCGGGACTAGCGGGAGGCTTGAGCAGTTCTTC,CASSQRTGTSGRLEQFF
TRBJ2-7,NA,TRBV12-3/TRBV12-4,16,NA,TGTGCCAGCAGTTATAGATTTAGGGACTTCGCCTACGAGCAGTACTTC,CASSYRFRDFAYEQYF
TRBJ2-7,TRBD1,TRBV29-1,12,few,TGCACCGCGACAGGGGCGAACTACGAGCAGTACTTC,CTATGANYEQYF